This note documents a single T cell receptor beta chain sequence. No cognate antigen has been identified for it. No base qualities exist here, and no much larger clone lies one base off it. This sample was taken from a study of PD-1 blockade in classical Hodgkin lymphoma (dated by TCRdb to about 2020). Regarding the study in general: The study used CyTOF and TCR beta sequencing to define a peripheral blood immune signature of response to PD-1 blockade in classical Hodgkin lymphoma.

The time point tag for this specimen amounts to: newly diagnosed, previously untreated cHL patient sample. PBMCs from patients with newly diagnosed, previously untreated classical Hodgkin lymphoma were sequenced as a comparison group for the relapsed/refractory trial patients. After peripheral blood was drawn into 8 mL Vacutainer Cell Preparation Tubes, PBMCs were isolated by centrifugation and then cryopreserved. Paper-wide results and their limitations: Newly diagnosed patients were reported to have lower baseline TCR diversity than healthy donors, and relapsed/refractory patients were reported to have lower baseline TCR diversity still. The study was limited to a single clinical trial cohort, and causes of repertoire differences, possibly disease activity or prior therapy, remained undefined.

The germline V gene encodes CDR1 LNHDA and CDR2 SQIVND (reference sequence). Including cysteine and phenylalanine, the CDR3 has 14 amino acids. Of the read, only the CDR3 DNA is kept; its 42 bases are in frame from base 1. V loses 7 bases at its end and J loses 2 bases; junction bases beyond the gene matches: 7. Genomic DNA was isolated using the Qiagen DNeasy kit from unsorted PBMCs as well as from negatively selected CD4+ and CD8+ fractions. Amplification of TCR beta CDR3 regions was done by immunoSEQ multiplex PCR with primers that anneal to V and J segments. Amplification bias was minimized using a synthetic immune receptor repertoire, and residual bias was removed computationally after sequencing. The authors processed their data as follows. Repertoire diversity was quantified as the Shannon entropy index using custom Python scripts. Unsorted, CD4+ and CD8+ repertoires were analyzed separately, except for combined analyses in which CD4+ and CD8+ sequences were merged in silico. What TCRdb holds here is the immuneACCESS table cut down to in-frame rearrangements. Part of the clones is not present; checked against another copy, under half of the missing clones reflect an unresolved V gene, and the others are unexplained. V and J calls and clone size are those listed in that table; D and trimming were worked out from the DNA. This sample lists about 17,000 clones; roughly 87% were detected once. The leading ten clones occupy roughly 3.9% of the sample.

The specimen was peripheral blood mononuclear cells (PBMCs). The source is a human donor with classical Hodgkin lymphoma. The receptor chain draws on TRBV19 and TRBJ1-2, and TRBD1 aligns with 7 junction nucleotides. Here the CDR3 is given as CASTEGQLNYGYTF. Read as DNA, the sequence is TGTGCCAGTACTGAGGGACAGCTGAACTATGGCTACACCTTC. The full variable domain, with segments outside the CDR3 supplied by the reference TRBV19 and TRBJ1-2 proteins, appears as DGGITQSPKYLFRKEGQNVTLSCEQNLNHDAMYWYRQDPGQGLRLIYYSQIVNDFQKGDIAEGYSVSREKKESFPLTVTSAQKNPTAFYLCASTEGQLNYGYTFGSGTRLTVV.